One and the same sample provided the 10 T cell receptor beta chains below, sequenced in a study of shared clonotypes between healthy human individuals. Generated by immunoSEQ multiplex PCR, the TCRdb table keeps only in-frame clones and is missing some. The table has around 2.5 million clones, 80% to 95% seen once; the top ten hold around 0.37%. Material: naive CD4+ T cells from PBMCs. Stated subset: CD45RA+ positively selected. The receptor source for this set is a man younger than 35 in good health. Some clones in this sample may be carry-over from other donors' samples.

The chain joins TRBV5-1 to TRBJ1-4; 8 nucleotides align to TRBD1. After removal of 4 bases from V and 5 bases from J, the junction contained 7 bases not matched to a gene. Germline V gives CDR1 SGHRS, CDR2 YFSETQ. The CDR3 is made up of 15 amino acids. The CDR3 DNA sequence: TGCGCCAGCAGCGCCGGACAGGGAGGGAATGAAAAACTGTTTTTT. It translates to CASSAGQGGNEKLFF.

Here the CDR3 reads CASSLRQGPGETQYF. CDR3 nucleotides: TGTGCCAGCTCACTCCGACAGGGGCCAGGAGAGACCCAGTACTTC. This chain connects TRBV18 to TRBJ2-5; TRBD1 matches at 8 bases. CDR1 KGHSH and CDR2 LQKENI come from the germline V gene. With V trimmed by 4 bases and J by 4 bases, 8 bases remained unmatched. The CDR3 is 15 amino acids. Supplemented by reference TRBV18 and TRBJ2-5, the full variable domain reads NAGVMQNPRHLVRRRGQEARLRCSPMKGHSHVYWYRQLPEEGLKFMVYLQKENIIDESGMPKERFSAEFPKEGPSILRIQQVVRGDSAAYFCASSLRQGPGETQYFGPGTRLLVL.

On this clone: Other DNA sequences in this sample translate to the same CDR3. The V call is TRBV7-2, the J call TRBJ1-3; D is uncertain. With 5 bases removed from V and 4 bases from J, the gap between germline ends came to 9 bases. CDR3 length: 13 amino acids. Looked up from germline, CDR1 is SGHTA and CDR2 is FQGNSA. The CDR3 spells CASSLSGGNTIYF. DNA for the CDR3: TGTGCCAGCAGCCTAAGCGGGGGAAACACCATATATTTT.

This rearrangement joins TRBV6-1 to TRBJ1-4; D not certain. Germline CDR1 is MNHNS and CDR2 is SASEGT. This CDR3 is 14 amino acids long. With 2 bases removed from V and 4 bases from J, the gap between germline ends came to 8 bases. The CDR3: CASSEHGYNEKLFF. The CDR3 bases are TGTGCCAGCAGTGAACACGGGTATAATGAAAAACTGTTTTTT.

The rearrangement links TRBV14 to TRBJ2-3, with TRBD2 matching over 9 bases. The length of the CDR3 is 17 residues. The V gene end was trimmed by 1 base and the J gene end by 2 bases; junction bases not matched to a gene: 7. CDR1 is SGHDN, CDR2 FVKESK, per germline. The CDR3 DNA reads TGTGCCAGCAGCCAAGGTTGGCTAGCGGGGAACACAGATACGCAGTATTTT. Amino acid sequence: CASSQGWLAGNTDTQYF.

This clone was found once. As DNA, the CDR3 is TGTGCCAGCAGTGCCTTGGGGAATACTGGAAACACCATATATTTT. It translates to CASSALGNTGNTIYF. The chain recombines TRBV2 with TRBJ1-3, with D uncertain. The CDR3 length is 15 residues. Per the germline V gene, CDR1 is SNHLY and CDR2 is FYNNEI. V was cut by 4 bases and J by 2 bases, with 12 bases left in between.

The chain is built from TRBV7-9 and TRBJ1-4, with 7 bases aligning to TRBD1. The CDR3 totals 17 residues. The V and J ends lost 5 bases and 7 bases, in that order; junction bases with no gene match: 16. Germline V gene data show CDR1 as SEHNR and CDR2 as FQNEAQ (reference sequence). The CDR3 DNA follows: TGTGCCAGCAGCCCTAGCGGCGGTCGGACAGGAGGTGAAAAACTGTTTTTT. Its protein is CASSPSGGRTGGEKLFF.

The chain combines TRBV25-1 with TRBJ1-3; D may be TRBD1 (5 bases). The CDR3 is 13 amino acids. V lost 1 base and J lost 11, with 12 bases in between. Germline lookup yields CDR1 MGHDK and CDR2 SYGVNS. CDR3 bases: TGTGCCAGCAGTGAATTTAGGCGGGGGGCCATATATTTT. This gives the protein CASSEFRRGAIYF.

This clone was observed a single time. DNA for the CDR3: TGTGCCAGCTCACCTCGGGGGACAGAACAAGAGACCCAGTACTTC. Translating gives CASSPRGTEQETQYF. The rearrangement joins TRBV18 to TRBJ2-5, with a weak D call TRBD1 (7 bases). Trimming pared 3 bases from V and 2 bases from J, leaving 13 bases between. In germline, CDR1 is KGHSH, CDR2 LQKENI. The CDR3 is made up of 15 amino acids.

The chain carries TRBV28 and TRBJ1-2; D is possibly TRBD1 (5 bases). The germline V gene has CDR1 MDHEN and CDR2 SYDVKM. This CDR3 region has 17 residues. V was pared by 8 bases and J by 5 bases, with 27 bases between. CDR3 sequence: CASLAALGERLFYGYTF. The CDR3 DNA sequence: TGTGCCAGCCTCGCCGCCTTGGGGGAGAGGCTTTTTTATGGCTACACCTTC.